A single sample gave rise to the 5 T cell receptor beta chains below, sequenced in a study of shared clonotypes between healthy human individuals. The repertoire was sequenced with immunoSEQ multiplex PCR; TCRdb's copy has only in-frame clones and lacks some. This table has a few million clones, 93% appearing once. Naive CD8 cells lacked CD45RO, underwent positive selection for CCR7 and left out terminally differentiated effector memory CD45RA+ cells. The sample consisted of naive CD8+ T cells from PBMCs. These receptors were obtained from a man younger than 35 in good health. Some clones in this sample may be carry-over from other donors' samples.

A remark on this clone: The same CDR3 is also encoded by other DNA sequences in this sample. The V and J genes are TRBV13 and TRBJ2-1; no definite D call. V was shortened by 0 bases and J by 3 bases, with 9 bases between the two germline ends. This CDR3 comprises 15 residues. CDR1 is PRHDT and CDR2 is FYEKMQ in the germline V gene (reference sequence). The CDR3 spells CASSLGRGSYNEQFF. For the CDR3, the DNA is TGTGCCAGCAGCTTAGGCCGAGGCAGCTACAATGAGCAGTTCTTC.

The genes are TRBV5-6 and TRBJ1-3; TRBD1 aligns across 8 bases. The V and J ends lost 4 bases and 3 bases, in that order; junction bases with no gene match: 3. Germline CDR1 and CDR2: SGHDT and YYEEEE. CDR3 size: 14 residues. In DNA, the CDR3 is TGTGCCAGCAGCCCCGGACAGGGTGGAAACACCATATATTTT. This gives the protein CASSPGQGGNTIYF.

This clone turned up a few times. Other DNA sequences in the sample encode the same CDR3. V and J are TRBV13 and TRBJ1-5; 7 bases are shared with TRBD1. The germline gives CDR1 PRHDT, CDR2 FYEKMQ (reference sequence). V lost 3 bases and J lost 7; bases outside the gene matches: 3. This CDR3 has 13 amino acids. CDR3 residues: CASSFDRAQPQHF. CDR3 bases: TGTGCCAGCAGCTTCGACAGGGCGCAGCCCCAGCATTTT.

CDR3 loop: CASSLLGVESQYF. Written as DNA, the CDR3 is TGTGCCAGCAGTCTACTCGGGGTCGAGTCCCAGTACTTC. This chain links TRBV6-5 with TRBJ2-5; D possibly corresponds to TRBD2 (5 bases). Germline V CDR1 and CDR2: MNHEY, SVGAGI. V lost 5 bases to trimming and J lost 9 bases, with 16 bases between them. This CDR3 is 13 amino acids long.

V usage is TRBV19 and J usage is TRBJ2-1; a weak D match, TRBD2 (5 bases). With 3 bases removed from V and 5 bases from J, the gap between germline ends came to 11 bases. Germline V gives CDR1 LNHDA, CDR2 SQIVND (reference sequence). The CDR3 is made up of 14 amino acids. The CDR3, as DNA: TGTGCCAGTAGTATCCTGAGAGGGAACAATGAGCAGTTCTTC. It encodes CASSILRGNNEQFF.